These T cell receptor beta chains were read from a single sample in a study of CD8+ T cells in alopecia areata. Profiling relied on immunoSEQ multiplex PCR, and the TCRdb table lists in-frame clones only, not all of them. The table includes about 190,000 clones, 55% to 70% detected once. Source: CD4+ T cells sorted from blood, taken at week 4, from a patient treated with tofacitinib. The receptors shown here come from a human donor with alopecia areata. CDR3s include the opening cysteine and the closing phenylalanine or tryptophan. The D gene is left open where the match is weak. Only part of the rows carry a size: once, few, many, or a class if the clone is expanded.

clone size: -
J gene: TRBJ2-2
D gene: -
V gene: TRBV30
CDR3 protein: CAWSSGNTGELFF
CDR3 DNA: TGTGCCTGGAGTTCCGGGAACACCGGGGAGCTGTTTTTT

clone size: once
J gene: TRBJ2-5
D gene: -
V gene: TRBV5-1
CDR3 protein: CASTRGGAETQYF
CDR3 DNA: TGCGCCAGCACCAGGGGGGGCGCGGAGACCCAGTACTTC

clone size: -
J gene: TRBJ1-1
D gene: -
V gene: TRBV27
CDR3 protein: CASSLWGNTEAFF
CDR3 DNA: TGTGCCAGCAGTTTGTGGGGGAACACTGAAGCTTTCTTT

clone size: -
J gene: TRBJ1-2
D gene: TRBD1
V gene: TRBV4-2
CDR3 protein: CASSPGQVFEGYTF
CDR3 DNA: TGTGCCAGCAGCCCGGGACAGGTCTTTGAAGGCTACACCTTC

clone size: once
J gene: TRBJ2-7
D gene: TRBD2
V gene: TRBV27
CDR3 protein: CASSLRGGKGEQYF
CDR3 DNA: TGTGCCAGCAGTTTGCGGGGGGGCAAAGGCGAGCAGTACTTC

clone size: -
J gene: TRBJ2-5
D gene: -
V gene: TRBV10-3
CDR3 protein: CASRAQAAQETQYF
CDR3 DNA: TGTGCCAGCAGAGCCCAGGCCGCTCAAGAGACCCAGTACTTC

clone size: -
J gene: TRBJ2-1
D gene: -
V gene: TRBV2
CDR3 protein: CASSDRGYNEQFF
CDR3 DNA: TGTGCCAGCAGTGATCGGGGATACAATGAGCAGTTCTTC

clone size: -
J gene: TRBJ1-2
D gene: TRBD1
V gene: TRBV6-1
CDR3 protein: CASIGGTGDYGYTF
CDR3 DNA: TGTGCCAGCATCGGGGGGACAGGGGACTATGGCTACACCTTC

clone size: -
J gene: TRBJ2-7
D gene: TRBD1
V gene: TRBV7-9
CDR3 protein: CASSGQGYEQYF
CDR3 DNA: TGTGCCAGCAGCGGACAGGGTTACGAGCAGTACTTC

clone size: -
J gene: TRBJ2-3
D gene: TRBD2
V gene: TRBV5-1
CDR3 protein: CASSSAGVTDTQYF
CDR3 DNA: TGCGCCAGCAGCTCGGCGGGGGTCACAGATACGCAGTATTTT

clone size: few
J gene: TRBJ2-5
D gene: -
V gene: TRBV4-2
CDR3 protein: CASSQVGWRQETQYF
CDR3 DNA: TGTGCCAGCAGCCAAGTTGGGTGGAGACAAGAGACCCAGTACTTC

clone size: -
J gene: TRBJ1-2
D gene: -
V gene: TRBV30
CDR3 protein: CAWSHGPNYGYTF
CDR3 DNA: TGTGCCTGGAGTCACGGGCCCAACTATGGCTACACCTTC

clone size: -
J gene: TRBJ2-2
D gene: -
V gene: TRBV2
CDR3 protein: CASRTSHNTGELFF
CDR3 DNA: TGTGCCAGCAGAACTAGCCATAACACCGGGGAGCTGTTTTTT

clone size: -
J gene: TRBJ2-7
D gene: TRBD2
V gene: TRBV7-8
CDR3 protein: CASSLQTPIAGTYEQYF
CDR3 DNA: TGTGCCAGCAGCCTTCAAACCCCTATAGCGGGGACCTACGAGCAGTACTTC

clone size: -
J gene: TRBJ2-5
D gene: -
V gene: TRBV7-2
CDR3 protein: CASSQGRSKTTQYF
CDR3 DNA: TGTGCCAGCAGCCAAGGGAGATCCAAGACGACCCAGTACTTC

clone size: -
J gene: TRBJ1-1
D gene: -
V gene: TRBV4-1
CDR3 protein: CASSQEATAGNTEAFF
CDR3 DNA: TGCGCCAGCAGCCAAGAAGCCACGGCGGGGAACACTGAAGCTTTCTTT

clone size: -
J gene: TRBJ1-1
D gene: -
V gene: TRBV5-6
CDR3 protein: CASRDRNTEAFF
CDR3 DNA: TGTGCCAGCAGGGACAGGAACACTGAAGCTTTCTTT

clone size: -
J gene: TRBJ2-7
D gene: TRBD1
V gene: TRBV7-8
CDR3 protein: CASSRTGTGGIYEQYF
CDR3 DNA: TGTGCCAGCAGCCGAACCGGGACAGGGGGCATCTACGAGCAGTACTTC

clone size: -
J gene: TRBJ1-1
D gene: -
V gene: TRBV6-5
CDR3 protein: CASSIPGWGNTEAFF
CDR3 DNA: TGTGCCAGCAGTATCCCAGGTTGGGGGAACACTGAAGCTTTCTTT

clone size: many
J gene: TRBJ1-1
D gene: TRBD1
V gene: TRBV10-3
CDR3 protein: CAISGQGGNTEAFF
CDR3 DNA: TGTGCCATCAGCGGACAGGGAGGGAACACTGAAGCTTTCTTT

clone size: few
J gene: TRBJ1-2
D gene: -
V gene: TRBV4-3
CDR3 protein: CASSQDRDNYGYTF
CDR3 DNA: TGCGCCAGCAGCCAAGATCGGGACAACTATGGCTACACCTTC

clone size: -
J gene: TRBJ1-2
D gene: -
V gene: TRBV6-5
CDR3 protein: CASSYSPSATRGGYTF
CDR3 DNA: TGTGCCAGCAGTTACTCGCCCAGTGCAACGCGGGGTGGCTACACCTTC

clone size: -
J gene: TRBJ1-6
D gene: -
V gene: TRBV30
CDR3 protein: CAWMRDGYSPLHF
CDR3 DNA: TGTGCCTGGATGAGGGACGGATATTCACCCCTCCACTTT

clone size: -
J gene: TRBJ2-7
D gene: -
V gene: TRBV29-1
CDR3 protein: CSCRDGGYEQYF
CDR3 DNA: TGCAGCTGCCGGGACGGGGGCTACGAGCAGTACTTC

clone size: -
J gene: TRBJ2-7
D gene: -
V gene: TRBV30
CDR3 protein: CAWGRGASHEQYF
CDR3 DNA: TGTGCCTGGGGGCGAGGGGCGTCCCACGAGCAGTACTTC

clone size: -
J gene: TRBJ2-5
D gene: -
V gene: TRBV4-1
CDR3 protein: CASSQAPGVGETQYF
CDR3 DNA: TGCGCCAGCAGCCAAGCTCCGGGGGTAGGTGAGACCCAGTACTTC

clone size: few
J gene: TRBJ2-1
D gene: TRBD2
V gene: TRBV4-3
CDR3 protein: CASSQDVAGGYNEQFF
CDR3 DNA: TGCGCCAGCAGCCAAGATGTAGCGGGTGGCTACAATGAGCAGTTCTTC

clone size: -
J gene: TRBJ1-6
D gene: -
V gene: TRBV7-2
CDR3 protein: CASSATKGRSPLHF
CDR3 DNA: TGTGCCAGCAGCGCCACCAAGGGTCGTTCACCCCTCCACTTT

clone size: -
J gene: TRBJ2-1
D gene: -
V gene: TRBV4-3
CDR3 protein: CASSQEGHVQFF
CDR3 DNA: TGCGCCAGCAGCCAAGAGGGACACGTGCAGTTCTTC

clone size: -
J gene: TRBJ2-3
D gene: -
V gene: TRBV11-1
CDR3 protein: CASSSQFQFVRVTTDTQYF
CDR3 DNA: TGTGCCAGCAGCTCTCAGTTCCAGTTTGTCAGGGTTACGACAGATACGCAGTATTTT

clone size: -
J gene: TRBJ1-6
D gene: -
V gene: TRBV11-2
CDR3 protein: CASSRGTLNSPLHF
CDR3 DNA: TGTGCCAGCAGCCGCGGGACCCTTAATTCACCCCTCCACTTT

clone size: -
J gene: TRBJ1-1
D gene: -
V gene: TRBV2
CDR3 protein: CASSEAQGPTEAFF
CDR3 DNA: TGTGCCAGCAGTGAAGCGCAGGGGCCAACTGAAGCTTTCTTT

clone size: few
J gene: TRBJ1-4
D gene: TRBD1
V gene: TRBV4-3
CDR3 protein: CASSQDGQGRNEKLFF
CDR3 DNA: TGCGCCAGCAGCCAAGACGGACAGGGAAGGAATGAAAAACTGTTTTTT

clone size: -
J gene: TRBJ2-7
D gene: -
V gene: TRBV5-1
CDR3 protein: CASSLEQAYEQYF
CDR3 DNA: TGCGCCAGCAGCTTGGAACAGGCCTACGAGCAGTACTTC

clone size: -
J gene: TRBJ2-3
D gene: -
V gene: TRBV4-3
CDR3 protein: CASSQDYGSGPDTQYF
CDR3 DNA: TGCGCCAGCAGCCAAGATTATGGTAGCGGCCCAGATACGCAGTATTTT

clone size: few
J gene: TRBJ2-7
D gene: TRBD1
V gene: TRBV29-1
CDR3 protein: CSVVTGGPYEQYF
CDR3 DNA: TGCAGCGTTGTAACAGGGGGACCCTACGAGCAGTACTTC

clone size: -
J gene: TRBJ1-5
D gene: -
V gene: TRBV7-9
CDR3 protein: CASSLVGNENQPQHF
CDR3 DNA: TGTGCCAGCAGCTTAGTCGGTAATGAAAATCAGCCCCAGCATTTT

clone size: -
J gene: TRBJ2-4
D gene: TRBD2
V gene: TRBV4-1
CDR3 protein: CASSQGLAGGLAKNIQYF
CDR3 DNA: TGCGCCAGCAGCCAAGGACTAGCGGGGGGACTAGCCAAAAACATTCAGTACTTC

clone size: -
J gene: TRBJ2-3
D gene: -
V gene: TRBV2
CDR3 protein: CASIQFPGTDTQYF
CDR3 DNA: TGTGCCAGCATTCAGTTCCCGGGCACAGATACGCAGTATTTT

clone size: -
J gene: TRBJ1-2
D gene: TRBD1
V gene: TRBV29-1
CDR3 protein: CSVDGQGVGYTF
CDR3 DNA: TGCAGCGTTGATGGTCAGGGGGTTGGCTACACCTTC

clone size: -
J gene: TRBJ2-3
D gene: -
V gene: TRBV6-5
CDR3 protein: CASRPSSTDTQYF
CDR3 DNA: TGTGCCAGCCGGCCCTCTAGCACAGATACGCAGTATTTT

clone size: few
J gene: TRBJ2-1
D gene: -
V gene: TRBV11-2
CDR3 protein: CASNPALSSYNEQFF
CDR3 DNA: TGTGCCAGCAACCCAGCGCTTAGCTCCTACAATGAGCAGTTCTTC

clone size: once
J gene: TRBJ1-2
D gene: TRBD1
V gene: TRBV27
CDR3 protein: CASRPPWTGDGGYTF
CDR3 DNA: TGTGCCAGCAGACCCCCCTGGACAGGGGATGGCGGCTACACCTTC

clone size: few
J gene: TRBJ1-1
D gene: -
V gene: TRBV10-3
CDR3 protein: CAIRGDLNTEAFF
CDR3 DNA: TGTGCCATCAGGGGGGATCTGAACACTGAAGCTTTCTTT

clone size: -
J gene: TRBJ2-4
D gene: -
V gene: TRBV2
CDR3 protein: CASSDLVDGGSQYF
CDR3 DNA: TGTGCCAGCAGTGACCTTGTCGATGGGGGGTCCCAGTACTTC

clone size: -
J gene: TRBJ1-6
D gene: TRBD1
V gene: TRBV2
CDR3 protein: CASSTSPPQGGSPLHF
CDR3 DNA: TGTGCCAGCAGCACCTCTCCCCCCCAGGGGGGTTCACCCCTCCACTTT

clone size: -
J gene: TRBJ1-5
D gene: -
V gene: TRBV7-9
CDR3 protein: CASSSHGDNQPQHF
CDR3 DNA: TGTGCCAGCAGCTCCCACGGGGACAATCAGCCCCAGCATTTT

clone size: many
J gene: TRBJ1-5
D gene: -
V gene: TRBV5-1
CDR3 protein: CASSLGSGNQPQHF
CDR3 DNA: TGCGCCAGCAGCTTGGGGTCGGGCAATCAGCCCCAGCATTTT

clone size: -
J gene: TRBJ1-2
D gene: -
V gene: TRBV7-2
CDR3 protein: CASSSQDRPNGYTF
CDR3 DNA: TGTGCCAGCAGCTCCCAGGACAGACCAAATGGCTACACCTTC

clone size: few
J gene: TRBJ2-3
D gene: -
V gene: TRBV20-1
CDR3 protein: CSALYRDTQYF
CDR3 DNA: TGCAGTGCCCTTTACCGAGATACGCAGTATTTT

clone size: -
J gene: TRBJ2-5
D gene: -
V gene: TRBV5-1
CDR3 protein: CASSLNAPPQETQYF
CDR3 DNA: TGCGCCAGCAGCTTGAACGCCCCACCGCAAGAGACCCAGTACTTC

clone size: once
J gene: TRBJ1-3
D gene: TRBD1
V gene: TRBV5-6
CDR3 protein: CASSLGTGGSGNTIYF
CDR3 DNA: TGTGCCAGCAGCTTGGGGACAGGGGGAAGTGGAAACACCATATATTTT

clone size: few
J gene: TRBJ2-5
D gene: TRBD2
V gene: TRBV25-1
CDR3 protein: CASSERRASGGETQYF
CDR3 DNA: TGTGCCAGCAGTGAGAGAAGGGCTAGCGGGGGTGAGACCCAGTACTTC